This T cell receptor (beta chain) is from a study of regulatory T cells in long-lasting Graves disease. A note on this clonotype: Antigen specificity is unknown. A much bigger clone sits one base away, suggesting this may be a read error.

The study, taken as a whole, reports: Newly diagnosed Graves' patients exceeded persistent ones in TCR diversity. Among samples with persistent disease, TRBV28, TRBJ1-2 and TRBJ2-5 were favored.

Sample time point: persistent/refractory GD, antithyroid drugs over 5 years with positive TRAb. RNA from PBMCs was the source of the TCR library. Graves' disease diagnosis followed American Thyroid Association guidelines. This CDR3 is 15 amino acids long. Germline V CDR1 and CDR2: MNHNS, SASEGT. The V end was cut by 5 bases, the J end by 2 bases, with 15 bases between. TCR beta libraries were built with iRepertoire HTBI primers and Arm-PCR of CDR3 regions. MiXCR was run by TCRdb on the multiplex PCR reads, yielding one entry per CDR3 protein. The sample has around 450,000 distinct CDR3 sequences; around a fifth are singletons.

This chain links TRBV6-1 with TRBJ2-5, with D unresolved. This receptor was identified in a female donor with Graves disease. Sample: peripheral blood mononuclear cells (PBMCs), taken when the disease was refractory, from a patient treated with antithyroid drugs. CDR3 bases: TGTGCCAGCAGTCCCCTCTATCGCGCACAAGAGACCCAGTACTTC. Translation: CASSPLYRAQETQYF.